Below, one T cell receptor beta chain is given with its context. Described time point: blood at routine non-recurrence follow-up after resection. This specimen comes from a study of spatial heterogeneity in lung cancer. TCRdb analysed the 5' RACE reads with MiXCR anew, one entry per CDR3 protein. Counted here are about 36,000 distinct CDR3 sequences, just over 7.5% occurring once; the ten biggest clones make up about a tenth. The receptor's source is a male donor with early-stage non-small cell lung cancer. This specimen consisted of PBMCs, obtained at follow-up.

The CDR3 sequence is CASSEGRQIRGKLFF. CDR3 nucleotides: TGTGCCAGCAGTGAGGGACGACAGATTAGGGGAAAACTGTTTTTT. V and J are TRBV6-1 and TRBJ1-4; D perhaps matches TRBD1 (5 bases). V lost 3 bases and J lost 10, with 18 bases in between. Germline V gene lookup returns CDR1 MNHNS and CDR2 SASEGT. This CDR3 has 15 residues.